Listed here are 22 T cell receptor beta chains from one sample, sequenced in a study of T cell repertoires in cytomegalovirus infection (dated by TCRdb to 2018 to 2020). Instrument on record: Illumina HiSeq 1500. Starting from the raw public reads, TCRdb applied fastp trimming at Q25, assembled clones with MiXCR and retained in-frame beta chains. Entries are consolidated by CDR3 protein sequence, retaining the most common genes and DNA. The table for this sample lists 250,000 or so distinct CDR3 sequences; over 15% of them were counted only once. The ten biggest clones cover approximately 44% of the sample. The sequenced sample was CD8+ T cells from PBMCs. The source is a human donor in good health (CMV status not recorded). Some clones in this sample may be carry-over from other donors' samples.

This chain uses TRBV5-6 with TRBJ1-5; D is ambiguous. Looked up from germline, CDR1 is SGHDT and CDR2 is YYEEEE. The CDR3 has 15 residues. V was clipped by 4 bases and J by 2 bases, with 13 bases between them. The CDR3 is CASSDNLLGNQPQHF. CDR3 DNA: TGTGCCAGCAGCGACAATCTCCTTGGCAATCAGCCCCAGCATTTT. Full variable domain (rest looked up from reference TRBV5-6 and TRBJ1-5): DAGVTQSPTHLIKTRGQQVTLRCSPKSGHDTVSWYQQALGQGPQFIFQYYEEEERQRGNFPDRFSGHQFPNYSSELNVNALLLGDSALYLCASSDNLLGNQPQHFGDGTRLSIL.

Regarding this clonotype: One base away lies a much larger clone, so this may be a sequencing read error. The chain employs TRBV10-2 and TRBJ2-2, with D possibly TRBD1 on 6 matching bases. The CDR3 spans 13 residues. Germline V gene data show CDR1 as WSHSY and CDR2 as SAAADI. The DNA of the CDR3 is TGCGCCAGCAGTGGCCGGGACACCGGGAAGCTGTTTTTT. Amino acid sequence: CASSGRDTGKLFF.

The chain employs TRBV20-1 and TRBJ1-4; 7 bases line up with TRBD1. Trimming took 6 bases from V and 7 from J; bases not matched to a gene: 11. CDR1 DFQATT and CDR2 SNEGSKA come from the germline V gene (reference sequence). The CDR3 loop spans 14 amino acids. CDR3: CSALTGDPGEKLFF. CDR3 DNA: TGCAGTGCCCTAACAGGGGACCCCGGTGAAAAACTGTTTTTT.

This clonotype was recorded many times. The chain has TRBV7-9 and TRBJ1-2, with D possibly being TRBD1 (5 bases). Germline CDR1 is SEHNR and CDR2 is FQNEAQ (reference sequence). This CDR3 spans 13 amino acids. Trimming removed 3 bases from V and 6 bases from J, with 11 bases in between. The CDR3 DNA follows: TGTGCCAGCAGCTTTGAGACAGCCGATGGCTACACCTTC. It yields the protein CASSFETADGYTF.

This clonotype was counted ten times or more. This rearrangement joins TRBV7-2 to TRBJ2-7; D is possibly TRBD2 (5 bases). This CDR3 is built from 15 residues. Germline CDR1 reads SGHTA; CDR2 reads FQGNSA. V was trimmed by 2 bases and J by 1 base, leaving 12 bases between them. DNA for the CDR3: TGTGCCAGCAGCTTATGGTTGGGCGGGTCCTACGAGCAGTACTTC. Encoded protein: CASSLWLGGSYEQYF. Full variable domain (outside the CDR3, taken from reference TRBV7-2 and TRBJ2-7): GAGVSQSPSNKVTEKGKDVELRCDPISGHTALYWYRQSLGQGLEFLIYFQGNSAPDKSGLPSDRFSAERTGGSVSTLTIQRTQQEDSAVYLCASSLWLGGSYEQYFGPGTRLTVT.

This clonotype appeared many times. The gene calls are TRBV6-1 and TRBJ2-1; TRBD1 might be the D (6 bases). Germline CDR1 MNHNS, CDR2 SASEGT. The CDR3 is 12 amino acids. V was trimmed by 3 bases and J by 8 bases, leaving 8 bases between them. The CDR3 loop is CASSDWGHEQFF. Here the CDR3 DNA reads TGTGCCAGCAGTGACTGGGGGCATGAGCAGTTCTTC.

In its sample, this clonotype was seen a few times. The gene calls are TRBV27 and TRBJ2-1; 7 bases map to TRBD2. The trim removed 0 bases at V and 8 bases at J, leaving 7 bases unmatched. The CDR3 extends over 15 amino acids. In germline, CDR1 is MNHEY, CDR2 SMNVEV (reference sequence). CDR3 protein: CASSLSGLVFDEQFF. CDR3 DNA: TGTGCCAGCAGTTTATCAGGACTAGTTTTCGATGAGCAGTTCTTC.

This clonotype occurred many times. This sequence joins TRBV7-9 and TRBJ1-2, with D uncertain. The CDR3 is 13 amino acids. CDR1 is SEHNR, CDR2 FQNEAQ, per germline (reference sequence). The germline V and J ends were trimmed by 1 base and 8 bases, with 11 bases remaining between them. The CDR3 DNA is TGTGCCAGCAGCTTAGGTTCACCGTCAGGCTACACCTTC. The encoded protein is CASSLGSPSGYTF.

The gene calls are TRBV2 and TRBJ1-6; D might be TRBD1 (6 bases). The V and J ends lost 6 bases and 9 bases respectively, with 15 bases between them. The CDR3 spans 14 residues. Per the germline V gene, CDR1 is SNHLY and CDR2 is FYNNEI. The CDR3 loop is CASREPGHGSPLHF. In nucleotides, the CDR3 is TGTGCCAGCAGGGAACCGGGACACGGTTCACCCCTCCACTTT.

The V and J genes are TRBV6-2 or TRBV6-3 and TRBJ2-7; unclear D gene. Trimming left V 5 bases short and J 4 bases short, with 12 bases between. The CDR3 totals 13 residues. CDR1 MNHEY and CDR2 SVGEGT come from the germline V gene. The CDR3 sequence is CASSRIEKYEQYF. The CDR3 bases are TGTGCCAGCAGTCGGATAGAAAAATACGAGCAGTACTTC.

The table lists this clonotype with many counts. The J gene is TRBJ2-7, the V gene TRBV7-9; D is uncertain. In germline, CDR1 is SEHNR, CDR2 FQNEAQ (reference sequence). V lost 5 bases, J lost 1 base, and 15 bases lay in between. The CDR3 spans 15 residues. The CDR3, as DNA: TGTGCCAGCAGCCCCCCGGTTGCAGCTTCCTACGAGCAGTACTTC. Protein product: CASSPPVAASYEQYF.

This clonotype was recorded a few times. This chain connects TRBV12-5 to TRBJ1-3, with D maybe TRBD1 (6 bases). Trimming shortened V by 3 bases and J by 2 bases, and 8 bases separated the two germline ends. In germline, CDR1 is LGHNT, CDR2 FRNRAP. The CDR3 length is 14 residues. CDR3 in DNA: TGTGCTAGTGGTTTTTCAGGGGCTGGAAACACCATATATTTT. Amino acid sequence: CASGFSGAGNTIYF.

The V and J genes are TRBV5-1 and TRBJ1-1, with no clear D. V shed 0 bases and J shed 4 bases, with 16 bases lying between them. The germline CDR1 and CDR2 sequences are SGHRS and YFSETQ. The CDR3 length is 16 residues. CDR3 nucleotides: TGCGCCAGCAGCTTGGAAGGGATAATGGTTGGCACTGAAGCTTTCTTT. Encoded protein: CASSLEGIMVGTEAFF.

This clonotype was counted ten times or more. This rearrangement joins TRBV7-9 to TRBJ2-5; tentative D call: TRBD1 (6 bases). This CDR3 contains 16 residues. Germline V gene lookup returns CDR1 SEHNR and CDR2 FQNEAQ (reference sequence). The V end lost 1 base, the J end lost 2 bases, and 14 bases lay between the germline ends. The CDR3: CASSLEDSELQETQYF. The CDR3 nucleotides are TGTGCCAGCAGCTTAGAGGACAGTGAACTGCAAGAGACCCAGTACTTC.

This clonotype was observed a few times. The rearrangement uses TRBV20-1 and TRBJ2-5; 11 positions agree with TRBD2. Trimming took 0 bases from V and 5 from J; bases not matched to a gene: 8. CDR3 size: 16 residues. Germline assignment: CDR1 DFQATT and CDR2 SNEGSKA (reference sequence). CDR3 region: CSAREFSGGARETQYF. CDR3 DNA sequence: TGCAGTGCTAGAGAGTTTAGCGGGGGGGCCCGGGAGACCCAGTACTTC.

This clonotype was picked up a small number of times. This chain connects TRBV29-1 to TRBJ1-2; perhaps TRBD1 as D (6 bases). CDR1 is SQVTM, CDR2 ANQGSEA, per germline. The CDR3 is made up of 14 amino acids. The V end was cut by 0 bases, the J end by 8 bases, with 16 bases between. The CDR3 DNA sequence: TGCAGCGTTGAAGACCCCGACAGGTCGTCCGGCTACACCTTC. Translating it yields CSVEDPDRSSGYTF.

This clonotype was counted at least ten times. Written as DNA, the CDR3 is TGTGCCAGCAGCCCCCCTACTCCGGGGAAGCAAGAGACCCAGTACTTC. Amino acids: CASSPPTPGKQETQYF. The rearrangement joins TRBV7-3 to TRBJ2-5, with TRBD2 as a possible D gene (5 bases). With 5 bases removed from V and 2 bases from J, the gap between germline ends came to 18 bases. The germline V gene encodes CDR1 SGHTA and CDR2 FQGTGA. CDR3 length: 16 amino acids.

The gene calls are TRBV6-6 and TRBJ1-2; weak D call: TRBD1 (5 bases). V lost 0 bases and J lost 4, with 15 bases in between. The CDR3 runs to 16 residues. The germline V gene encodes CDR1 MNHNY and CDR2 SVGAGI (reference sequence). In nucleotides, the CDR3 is TGTGCCAGCAGTTACTCGGACGGGGGATGGTCCTATGGCTACACCTTC. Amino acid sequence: CASSYSDGGWSYGYTF.

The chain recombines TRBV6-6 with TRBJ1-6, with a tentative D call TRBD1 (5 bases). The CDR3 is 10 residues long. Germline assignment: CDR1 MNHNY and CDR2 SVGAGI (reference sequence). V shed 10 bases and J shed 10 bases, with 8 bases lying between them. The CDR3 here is CATGHSPLHF. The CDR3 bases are TGTGCCACCGGACACTCACCCCTCCACTTT.

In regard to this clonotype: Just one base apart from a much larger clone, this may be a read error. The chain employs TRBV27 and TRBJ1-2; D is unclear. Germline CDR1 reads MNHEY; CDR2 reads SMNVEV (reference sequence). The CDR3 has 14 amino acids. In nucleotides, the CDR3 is TGTGCCAGCCGTTTACACCCCGTGGGGTATGGCTACACCTTC. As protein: CASRLHPVGYGYTF.

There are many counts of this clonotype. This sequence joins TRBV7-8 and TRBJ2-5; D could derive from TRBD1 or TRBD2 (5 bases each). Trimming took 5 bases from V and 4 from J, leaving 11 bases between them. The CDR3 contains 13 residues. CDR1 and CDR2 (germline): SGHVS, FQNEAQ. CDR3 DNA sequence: TGTGCCAGCAGCGGGGGTCTAAGAGAGACCCAGTACTTC. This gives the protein CASSGGLRETQYF.

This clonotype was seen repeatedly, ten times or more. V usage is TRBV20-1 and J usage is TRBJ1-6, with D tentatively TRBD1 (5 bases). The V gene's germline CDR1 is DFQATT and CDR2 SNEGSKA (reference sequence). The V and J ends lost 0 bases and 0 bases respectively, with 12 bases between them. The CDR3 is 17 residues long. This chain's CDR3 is CSARDRGASSYNSPLHF. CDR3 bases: TGCAGTGCTAGAGATCGGGGCGCGAGCTCCTATAATTCACCCCTCCACTTT.